Listed below are T cell receptor beta chains from one sample, sequenced in a study of sequential checkpoint blockade in melanoma. Measured with immunoSEQ multiplex PCR; TCRdb has only the in-frame clones, and not every one. The sample has roughly 30,000 clones, 83% seen once; the top ten hold about a sixth. This specimen consisted of CD8+ T cells sorted from blood (inferred from file names), obtained from a patient given nivolumab and ipilimumab in sequence. Every receptor here comes from a human donor with melanoma. CDR3s include the opening cysteine and the closing phenylalanine or tryptophan. A D gene is named only where the DNA matches it firmly. The size of a clone is reported for some rows only, either as once, few or many, or as a class for expanded clones.

v_gene	abundance	d_gene	j_gene	CDR3nt	CDR3aa
TRBV5-1	.	TRBD2	TRBJ2-2	TGCGCCAGCAGCTTCGGACTAGCGGGGGGACTCACCGGGGAGCTGTTTTTT	CASSFGLAGGLTGELFF
TRBV28	once	.	TRBJ1-1	TGTGCCAGCAGTTTGGGAGGGAACACTGAAGCTTTCTTT	CASSLGGNTEAFF
TRBV5-6	.	TRBD2	TRBJ2-5	TGTGCCAGCAGCCTTGGGGGGGGAGAAGAGACCCAGTACTTC	CASSLGGGEETQYF
TRBV9	.	.	TRBJ2-3	TGTGCCAGCAGCGTGGGGCTCACAGATACGCAGTATTTT	CASSVGLTDTQYF
TRBV14	.	.	TRBJ2-1	TGTGCCAGCAGCTCCTTCTTAGCTGATGAGCAGTTCTTC	CASSSFLADEQFF
TRBV2	.	TRBD1	TRBJ1-2	TGTGCCAGCAGGGGACAGAGCTGGGGGCTTTATGGCTACACCTTC	CASRGQSWGLYGYTF
TRBV5-6	.	.	TRBJ2-5	TGTGCCAGCAGCTTGGTCCGGCGGATCCAAGAGACCCAGTACTTC	CASSLVRRIQETQYF
TRBV7-3	.	.	TRBJ2-3	TGTGCCAGCAGCTTAATGTCGAGCACAGATACGCAGTATTTT	CASSLMSSTDTQYF
TRBV19	.	TRBD1	TRBJ1-2	TGTGCCAGTAGTCTCGGGACAGGAACTAACTATGGCTACACCTTC	CASSLGTGTNYGYTF
TRBV19	.	.	TRBJ2-1	TGTGCCAGTAGTATGACCATGGCCTCGGGATCCTACAATGAGCAGTTCTTC	CASSMTMASGSYNEQFF
TRBV7-9	once	TRBD1	TRBJ2-1	TGTGCCAGCAGCCCAAGGGGACAGGGTAACAATGAGCAGTTCTTC	CASSPRGQGNNEQFF